This T cell receptor (beta chain) is drawn from a study of memory CD8 T cells in hepatitis C reinfection. Study-wide context: Reinfection meant HCV RNA positivity after two negatives ≥60 days apart.

On this clone: One end of the junction is discordant with germline, which a read error may explain.

The data were produced by immunoSEQ multiplex PCR, yet TCRdb's version contains in-frame clones alone and is incomplete. The table has 45,000 to 65,000 clones, 85% to 90% seen once; the top ten hold 1%. Time point reported: pre-reinfection, 55 to 20 weeks before reinfection detection. No in vitro expansion preceded TCR sequencing of the sorted cells. A couple of donors provided sorted CD3+ CD8+ CD45RO- naive CD8 T cells at all three reinfection time points. The CDR3 is made up of 16 amino acids. The germline V gene has CDR1 MGHRA and CDR2 YSYEKL. V is TRBV4-1 and J is TRBJ1-5; perhaps TRBD1 as D (6 bases). The sequenced sample was naive CD8+ T cells sorted from blood. The sequence was collected from a man between 18 and 29 years old with hepatitis C virus infection. Written as DNA, the CDR3 is TGCGCCAGCAACCAAGACCCGGGACAAGGGAATCAGCCCCAGCATTTT. Its translation is CASNQDPGQGNQPQHF.